The 26 T cell receptor beta chains below all came from one sample that was sequenced in a study of Graves' ophthalmopathy and Graves' hyperthyroidism. RNA transcripts were the source from which TCR beta CDR3 regions were amplified. The workflow started with a first-round RT-PCR run with HTBI primers and then moved on to a second-round multiplex PCR. From the multiplex PCR reads, TCRdb called clonotypes with MiXCR, one entry per CDR3 protein. The profile shows about 740,000 distinct CDR3 sequences, 40% of them singletons. The material sequenced was peripheral blood. The receptor set was obtained from an adult man with Graves' ophthalmopathy.

The CDR3 loop is CASSLSGTTTQETQYF. Here the CDR3 DNA reads TGTGCCAGCAGCTTATCCGGGACTACGACACAAGAGACCCAGTACTTC. The chain carries TRBV5-8 and TRBJ2-5, with 7 bases lining up with TRBD2. V lost 2 bases, J lost 2 bases, and 9 bases stayed unmatched. The CDR3 loop spans 16 amino acids. Germline values: CDR1 SGHTS, CDR2 YDEGEE.

This clonotype was recorded many times. The chain joins TRBV19 to TRBJ2-7, with TRBD1 matching 7 bases. V shed 10 bases and J 6 bases; nucleotides not matched to a gene: 18. Germline CDR1 LNHDA, CDR2 SQIVND (reference sequence). The CDR3 is made up of 15 amino acids. The CDR3 DNA is TGTGCCACCAAAGGCCTCAACAGGGGCGAGGCCGAGCAGTACTTC. The encoded protein is CATKGLNRGEAEQYF.

This clonotype appeared a few times. This chain links TRBV7-9 with TRBJ2-7, with TRBD1 matching over 11 bases. Germline CDR1 reads SEHNR; CDR2 reads FQNEAQ (reference sequence). V trimming: 5 bases; J trimming: 4 bases; junction bases outside the gene matches: 7. The CDR3 has 15 amino acids. This chain's CDR3 is CASSVPGQGVYEQYF. The CDR3 nucleotides are TGTGCCAGCAGCGTTCCGGGACAGGGGGTGTACGAGCAGTACTTC.

This clonotype occurred a few times. The V and J genes are TRBV25-1 and TRBJ2-7; the match to TRBD2 covers 7 bases. Germline-derived CDR1 and CDR2 are MGHDK and SYGVNS. There are 15 residues in the CDR3. V trimming: 5 bases; J trimming: 0 bases; junction bases outside the gene matches: 7. In DNA form, the CDR3 reads TGTGCCAGCAGTCCCACGCGGGGGAGCTCCTACGAGCAGTACTTC. It encodes CASSPTRGSSYEQYF.

The chain recombines TRBV7-9 with TRBJ1-6; D unresolved. V lost 3 bases to trimming and J lost 8 bases, with 11 bases between them. This CDR3 comprises 14 residues. Germline V gene sequence: CDR1 SEHNR, CDR2 FQNEAQ (reference sequence). As DNA, the CDR3 is TGTGCCAGCAGCTTTTCTGGGGTTCATTCACCCCTCCACTTT. The encoded protein is CASSFSGVHSPLHF.

This clonotype was counted between two and nine times. The rearrangement links TRBV19 to TRBJ1-2, with unresolved D. The V end lost 8 bases, the J end lost 6 bases, and 16 bases lay between the germline ends. Germline assignment: CDR1 LNHDA and CDR2 SQIVND (reference sequence). CDR3 size: 13 residues. This chain's CDR3 is CASSHIREDGYTF. CDR3 in DNA: TGTGCCAGTTCCCATATCCGGGAAGATGGCTACACCTTC. The whole variable domain, filled in from reference TRBV19 and TRBJ1-2, reads DGGITQSPKYLFRKEGQNVTLSCEQNLNHDAMYWYRQDPGQGLRLIYYSQIVNDFQKGDIAEGYSVSREKKESFPLTVTSAQKNPTAFYLCASSHIREDGYTFGSGTRLTVV.

This clonotype was counted ten times or more. The V call is TRBV24-1, the J call TRBJ2-2; D unclear. This CDR3 is built from 14 residues. V was shortened by 3 bases and J by 7 bases, with 11 bases between the two germline ends. The V gene's germline CDR1 is KGHDR and CDR2 SFDVKD. The CDR3 sequence is CATSDTLDGGELFF. CDR3 bases: TGTGCCACCAGTGATACCCTGGATGGCGGGGAGCTGTTTTTT.

This clonotype was picked up a small number of times. The chain links TRBV7-9 to TRBJ2-7; TRBD2 matches at 7 bases. Germline V lookup: CDR1 SEHNR, CDR2 FQNEAQ (reference sequence). The CDR3 contains 14 residues. J lost 6 bases, V lost 3 bases, and 8 bases had no gene match. CDR3 sequence: CASSFGLAALEQYF. Written as DNA, the CDR3 is TGTGCCAGCAGCTTCGGCCTAGCGGCACTCGAGCAGTACTTC.

As for this clonotype: A junction boundary mismatches the germline segment, possibly from a read error. V and J are TRBV14 and TRBJ2-7; D is possibly TRBD1 or TRBD2 (5 bases each). Germline lookup yields CDR1 SGHDN and CDR2 FVKESK. The CDR3 is 11 residues long. CDR3 DNA sequence: TGTGCCAGCAAACCGGGACGCCTGTTCAACTTC. Its translation is CASKPGRLFNF.

The table lists this clonotype with a few counts. The chain employs TRBV25-1 and TRBJ2-5, with TRBD2 identical over 9 bases. CDR1 MGHDK and CDR2 SYGVNS come from the germline V gene. The CDR3 covers 18 residues. The V and J ends lost 3 bases and 5 bases, in that order; junction bases with no gene match: 16. CDR3 coding DNA: TGTGCCAGCAGTGATAGTGCCGGGACAGCGAGCGGGAGGGAGACCCAGTACTTC. Protein: CASSDSAGTASGRETQYF.

This clonotype turned up a few times. The genes are TRBV7-9 and TRBJ1-1; TRBD1 matches at 12 bases. The length of the CDR3 is 16 residues. In germline, CDR1 is SEHNR, CDR2 FQNEAQ (reference sequence). With 5 bases clipped from V and 6 bases from J, the junction kept 10 bases outside the gene matches. The CDR3 sequence is CASSQPGQGASAEAFF. CDR3 nucleotide sequence: TGTGCCAGCAGCCAACCGGGACAGGGGGCTTCCGCTGAAGCTTTCTTT.

The chain links TRBV2 to TRBJ1-2, with no clear D. Germline V gene sequence: CDR1 SNHLY, CDR2 FYNNEI. The CDR3 sequence is 14 residues long. V dropped 8 bases and J dropped 4 bases, with 17 bases sitting between them. In DNA, the CDR3 is TGTGCCAGCGTTGAACGTTCGGGGAGCTATGGCTACACCTTC. This sequence encodes CASVERSGSYGYTF.

This clonotype has only a few counts. The J gene is TRBJ1-1, the V gene TRBV12-3 or TRBV12-4, with D unresolved. V gave up 2 bases and J gave up 1 base, with 11 bases separating them. The length of the CDR3 is 15 residues. CDR3 sequence reads: CASSLRTYRNTEAFF. As DNA, the CDR3 is TGTGCCAGCAGTTTACGGACGTACAGGAACACTGAAGCTTTCTTT.

The rearrangement joins TRBV11-2 to TRBJ1-4; D gene ambiguous. Germline CDR1 and CDR2: SGHAT and FQNNGV. Deletions cut 5 bases from V and 8 bases from J, with 15 bases between. This CDR3 contains 14 residues. The CDR3 DNA reads TGTGCCAGCAGCCAAGTCGGGGATGGGGAAAAACTGTTTTTT. Protein sequence: CASSQVGDGEKLFF.

V and J are TRBV29-1 and TRBJ2-2; 8 bases fit TRBD2. CDR1 and CDR2 from the germline V gene are SQVTM and ANQGSEA. J was trimmed by 4 bases and V by 5 bases; bases with no gene match: 9. The CDR3 has 15 amino acids. The CDR3 loop reads CSVHTSGLGTGELFF. The CDR3 bases are TGCAGCGTTCACACTAGCGGTCTGGGCACCGGGGAGCTGTTTTTT.

Points on this clonotype: The junction departs from germline at one end; a sequencing error may be responsible. This rearrangement joins TRBV10-3 to TRBJ1-2; no definite D call. CDR3 length equals 13 residues. Germline CDR1 is ENHRY and CDR2 is SYGVKD. CDR3 loop: CASSYGMNYGYTF. For the CDR3, the DNA is TGTGCCAGCAGTTACGGGATGAACTATGGCTACACCTTC.

V is TRBV10-3 and J is TRBJ2-5; 7 bases line up with TRBD2. Germline-derived CDR1 and CDR2 are ENHRY and SYGVKD. The CDR3 consists of 12 residues. The junction had 2 bases not matched to a gene; V was cut back by 6 bases and J by 4 bases. This chain's CDR3 is CAISWGGETQYF. In nucleotides, the CDR3 is TGTGCCATCAGCTGGGGGGGAGAGACCCAGTACTTC.

This chain uses TRBV5-4 with TRBJ2-7, with a possible D match to TRBD2 (5 bases). The CDR3 is 15 amino acids. Germline lookup yields CDR1 SGHNT and CDR2 YYREEE (reference sequence). V shed 6 bases and J shed 2 bases, with 18 bases lying between them. The CDR3 DNA sequence: TGTGCCAGCAACCAAGATTTGACTAACACCTACGAGCAGTACTTC. This sequence encodes CASNQDLTNTYEQYF.

This sequence joins TRBV7-9 and TRBJ2-2, with 8 bases matching TRBD2. Germline CDR1 is SEHNR and CDR2 is FQNEAQ (reference sequence). The CDR3 spans 13 residues. V was pared by 8 bases and J by 5 bases, with 4 bases of the junction left unmatched. The CDR3 spells CASGVAGTGELFF. CDR3 in DNA: TGTGCCAGCGGGGTAGCGGGAACCGGGGAGCTGTTTTTT. The entire variable domain, with the rest obtained from reference TRBV7-9 and TRBJ2-2, is as follows: DTGVSQNPRHKITKRGQNVTFRCDPISEHNRLYWYRQTLGQGPEFLTYFQNEAQLEKSRLLSDRFSAERPKGSFSTLEIQRTEQGDSAMYLCASGVAGTGELFFGEGSRLTVL.

The chain uses TRBV3-2 and TRBJ1-2; the table's D call, TRBD1, has no DNA check behind it. TRBV3-2 is termed a pseudogene. This CDR3 spans 13 amino acids. In DNA form, the CDR3 reads TGTGCCAGCAGCCAAGTCGGGAATGGTGGCTACACCTTC. This gives the protein CASSQVGNGGYTF.

The V call is TRBV9, the J call TRBJ2-2; possible D gene TRBD1, 5 bases. V was cut by 0 bases and J by 4 bases, with 10 bases left in between. The CDR3 contains 15 residues. Germline CDR1 reads SGDLS; CDR2 reads YYNGEE. CDR3 sequence reads: CASSVDRGSTGELFF. CDR3 coding DNA: TGTGCCAGCAGCGTAGATAGGGGAAGCACCGGGGAGCTGTTTTTT.

The V and J genes are TRBV20-1 and TRBJ2-7; 8 nucleotides match TRBD1. Per germline, CDR1 DFQATT and CDR2 SNEGSKA (reference sequence). This CDR3 is 14 amino acids long. With 1 base clipped from V and 4 bases from J, the junction kept 6 bases outside the gene matches. The CDR3 region has the DNA TGCAGTGCTAGAGCCCCACAGGGGGAGTACGAGCAGTACTTC. Translated, it gives CSARAPQGEYEQYF.

The count of this clonotype is one. An end of the junction does not agree with germline; a read error may underlie this. In nucleotides, the CDR3 is TGCACCAGCAGCCAAGTCTGGAGTACCTGGGAGAGTTATGGCTACACCTTC. Amino acid sequence: CTSSQVWSTWESYGYTF. The chain links TRBV7-2 to TRBJ1-2; D unresolved. This CDR3 is built from 17 residues. Germline CDR1 and CDR2: SGHTA and FQGNSA.

About this clonotype: A much larger clone differs by one base, so this may be a read error. The chain has TRBV5-1 and TRBJ1-1, with D unresolved. The CDR3 consists of 13 residues. Germline V CDR1 and CDR2: SGHRS, YFSETQ. The CDR3 is CTSSLLEGSEAFF. The CDR3 DNA follows: TGCACCAGCAGCTTATTGGAGGGTTCTGAAGCTTTCTTT.

Turning to this clonotype: Given a much more abundant clone one base away, this may be a read error. The chain carries TRBV6-4 and TRBJ1-2; D is undetermined. Germline CDR1 MRHNA, CDR2 SNTAGT. This CDR3 has 12 amino acids. CDR3 DNA sequence: TGTGTCAGCAGTGACTTTACGGGCGGCTACACCTTC. Its protein product is CVSSDFTGGYTF.

This clonotype was detected ten times or more. This chain connects TRBV19 to TRBJ2-6; weak D call: TRBD1 (5 bases). The CDR3 sequence is 15 residues long. The V gene's germline CDR1 is LNHDA and CDR2 SQIVND (reference sequence). V lost 6 bases and J 0 bases, leaving 9 bases between the germline ends. CDR3 in DNA: TGTGCCAGTAGCGCAGGGAACTCTGGGGCCAACGTCCTGACTTTC. Its translation: CASSAGNSGANVLTF.